This TCR beta chain was identified in a study of shared clonotypes between healthy human individuals (dated by TCRdb to about 2020). Regarding the study in general: The cohort included a few men and a couple of women between 18 and 49 years of age. To increase sequencing depth and limit assay-specific biases, different laboratories used diverse techniques to prepare libraries and sequence TCR repertoires. For each donor, three plates each were used for CD4 naive and CD4 memory, two plates were used for CD8 naive, and one plate was used for CD8 memory. To estimate repertoire size and how much clonotype sharing occurs between individuals, the study deeply sequenced the blood TCR repertoires of about 5 healthy adults. Each donor's leukapheresis produced roughly between roughly 0.94 and 9.5 billion PBMCs.

The V and J ends are trimmed by 5 bases and 6 bases, leaving 20 bases between them. Its CDR3 holds 17 amino acids, cysteine through phenylalanine. Kept here is only the CDR3 DNA, which spans 51 bases and is read in frame from base 1. CDR1 and CDR2 are drawn from the germline V gene (reference sequence): MNHEY, SMNVEV. For the CD8 naive samples, CD45RO-negative cells were positively selected for CCR7, yielding a CD45RA+CCR7+ population from which TemRA cells were excluded. The donors were healthy, HIV-negative adults with no recently reported acute infections or vaccinations. Every donor was a Caucasian adult living in Nashville, Tennessee, USA. Blood was collected by leukapheresis, and PBMCs were isolated by Ficoll-Histopaque density gradient centrifugation and then cryopreserved in liquid nitrogen vapor phase. Analytical flow cytometry was used to check the purity and quantity of every magnetically sorted T cell population. Each sorted fraction had its genomic DNA isolated and then quantified by UV absorbance on a Nanodrop 2000c.

Points the paper makes about the study in general: The genetic and exposure-history diversity represented was limited by the small number of donors. Across four donors, roughly 5% of naive CD4, roughly 3.5% of naive CD8, about 2% of memory CD4, and approximately 0.42% of memory CD8 clonotypes were shared. Only blood was sampled, and tissue TCR repertoires likely differ from those in blood. Rarefaction of sorted-subset datasets indicated incomplete sequencing despite the large sequencing depth. Compared with non-shared clonotypes, clonotypes shared by all four sorted-subset donors had higher generation probabilities. Pairwise subsampling led to the expectation that sequencing depth would affect the degree of clonotype sharing among donors. Larger estimated clonotype richness was generally found for naive subsets than for memory subsets.

Using the deep immunoSEQ assay, TCR CDR3 regions were amplified from genomic DNA by multiplex PCR. Genomic DNA extracted from each cell subset was distributed evenly over all wells of several immunoSEQ 96-well plates, and each plate served as one replicate. For sorted subsets, each replicate PCR was loaded with roughly 0.2 ug genomic DNA, equivalent to 25,000 to 35,000 T cell genomes. Purified libraries were measured with a Qubit 3.0 fluorometer, size-checked on a Bioanalyzer 2100, and measured again with the KAPA Library Quantification kit. Each immunoSEQ 96-well plate was sequenced on its own single-read 150-cycle Illumina NextSeq 550 flow cell. In the authors' own workflow: The immunoSEQ output contained only junctional sequences without quality scores, so filtering could not match that applied to full-length reads. To assign V/J genes and CDR3, sequences were annotated using PyIR, a Python wrapper for IgBLAST v1.9, with IMGT germline references. Any read was removed if the V/J assignment was weak (E-value above 1e-6), the CDR3 was missing, or the read contained stop codons, out-of-frame junctions, or ambiguous translated residues. V3J clonotypes were defined by identical inferred V gene, J gene, and CDR3 amino acid sequence. Percentage overlap between repertoires was calculated by dividing the number of shared unique clonotypes by the size of the smaller repertoire. RTK rarefaction, the Chao1 estimator, and Recon v2.1 estimates of unobserved clonotypes were used to assess repertoire richness. For all TCRbeta clonotypes obtained by the gDNA method from a few donors, generation probabilities were computed with OLGA. What TCRdb holds here is the immuneACCESS table cut down to in-frame rearrangements. Part of the clones is not present; checked against another copy, under half of the missing clones reflect an unresolved V gene, and the others are unexplained. V and J calls and clone size follow that table, whereas D and trimming were derived from the DNA. This sample holds about 2 million clones; about 94% were observed only once. The ten largest clones add up to 0.9% to 1.4% of the sample.

In regard to this clone: Which antigen it targets is not known. There are no base qualities to consult, and no much larger clone falls within one base.

This TCR was recovered from a man aged 18 to 30 in good health. Material: naive CD8+ T cells sorted from blood. This specimen's cell subset or site label, interpreted: CD45RA+CCR7+. In this chain, TRBV27 is recombined with TRBJ1-6, with a weak D call of TRBD1 (5 bases match). The CDR3 corresponds to CASSAYGTPSFNSPLHF. The nucleotides are TGTGCCAGCAGTGCCTACGGGACGCCTAGCTTTAATTCACCCCTCCACTTT.